These 22 T cell receptor beta chains came from one sample sequenced in a study of blood T cells in healthy people across ages. The use of a sample-barcoded 5' primer and a J-beta primer mix characterized a second PCR of roughly 6 to 11 cycles. TCRdb passed the 5' RACE reads through MiXCR, listing each CDR3 protein once. Altogether around 780,000 distinct CDR3 sequences are present, 20% to 30% being singletons, with the ten largest covering over 2.5%. A further study also used this sample, focusing on T cells of mothers and their children.

The sample was blood. All receptors derive from a boy between 10 and 17 years old in good health.

V gene TRBV2 combines with J gene TRBJ2-3; a possible D gene is TRBD2 (5 bases). Looked up from germline, CDR1 is SNHLY and CDR2 is FYNNEI. The V and J ends lost 6 bases and 2 bases respectively, with 15 bases between them. The CDR3 spans 15 residues. CDR3 protein: CASSRRAASTDTQYF. In DNA, the CDR3 is TGTGCCAGCAGCCGACGAGCGGCCTCCACAGATACGCAGTATTTT. Full variable domain (rest looked up from reference TRBV2 and TRBJ2-3): EPEVTQTPSHQVTQMGQEVILRCVPISNHLYFYWYRQILGQKVEFLVSFYNNEISEKSEIFDDQFSVERPDGSNFTLKIRSTKLEDSAMYFCASSRRAASTDTQYFGPGTRLTVL.

In its sample, this clonotype was seen a few times. The rearrangement uses TRBV20-1 and TRBJ2-1; 11 bases are a match to TRBD2. The CDR3 runs 15 residues. Germline-derived CDR1 and CDR2 are DFQATT and SNEGSKA (reference sequence). The ends lost 6 bases at V and 1 base at J; junction bases unmatched: 5. CDR3 sequence reads: CSATLAGGSYNEQFF. The CDR3 DNA sequence: TGCAGTGCAACCTTAGCGGGAGGGTCCTACAATGAGCAGTTCTTC.

This clonotype was observed a handful of times. The V gene is TRBV27, the J gene TRBJ2-2, with a possible D match to TRBD1 (6 bases). The V end was cut by 1 base, the J end by 3 bases, with 15 bases between. The germline V gene encodes CDR1 MNHEY and CDR2 SMNVEV (reference sequence). The CDR3 consists of 17 residues. For the CDR3, the DNA is TGTGCCAGCAGTTTATATCGACAGGTGGTGGACACCGGGGAGCTGTTTTTT. Its protein product is CASSLYRQVVDTGELFF.

The chain is built from TRBV12-3 or TRBV12-4 and TRBJ2-5, with 7 bases aligning to TRBD2. V lost 8 bases, J lost 1 base, and 7 bases stayed unmatched. This CDR3 spans 14 amino acids. The CDR3 loop is CASGSGTTQETQYF. CDR3 sequence (DNA): TGTGCCAGCGGATCCGGGACTACCCAAGAGACCCAGTACTTC.

In this sample, this clonotype turned up a few times. The chain combines TRBV10-3 with TRBJ2-7; 7 bases line up with TRBD1. The CDR3 loop spans 13 amino acids. Germline V lookup: CDR1 ENHRY, CDR2 SYGVKD. After removal of 2 bases from V and 5 bases from J, the junction contained 3 bases not matched to a gene. The CDR3 nucleotides are TGTGCCATCAGTGAGGACAGGGTTGACGAGCAGTACTTC. Translated, it gives CAISEDRVDEQYF.

This clonotype was seen only a few times. The chain is built from TRBV12-3 or TRBV12-4 and TRBJ2-2, with 8 nucleotides matching TRBD2. Trimming took 3 bases from V and 4 from J; bases not matched to a gene: 4. The CDR3 length is 15 residues. The CDR3 spells CASSFTSGGTGELFF. CDR3 DNA sequence: TGTGCCAGCAGTTTTACTAGCGGAGGCACCGGGGAGCTGTTTTTT.

This chain joins TRBV18 and TRBJ2-7; D gene ambiguous. Trimming left V 4 bases short and J 3 bases short, with 10 bases between. This CDR3 is built from 13 residues. Germline assignment: CDR1 KGHSH and CDR2 LQKENI. The CDR3 region has the DNA TGTGCCAGCTCACTCGTGGACGGCTACGAGCAGTACTTC. Protein: CASSLVDGYEQYF.

This clonotype was recorded a few times. CDR3 DNA sequence: TGTGCCAGCAGCTTAGCGTGGAGAGCGGGGGGGAAAAATGAGCAGTTCTTC. Translation: CASSLAWRAGGKNEQFF. The V gene is TRBV7-8, the J gene TRBJ2-1; 10 nucleotides agree with TRBD2. The germline V gene has CDR1 SGHVS and CDR2 FQNEAQ. V dropped 0 bases and J dropped 7; count of bases not matched to a gene: 9. CDR3 length: 17 amino acids.

This clonotype has a handful of counts. The rearrangement joins TRBV29-1 to TRBJ1-4, with a possible D match to TRBD1 (5 bases). CDR3 length equals 13 residues. The ends were cut back, 7 bases at V and 8 bases at J, with 17 bases in the middle. Germline CDR1 is SQVTM and CDR2 is ANQGSEA. The CDR3 loop reads CSAHRGGAEKLFF. CDR3 sequence (DNA): TGCAGCGCTCACCGCGGCGGGGCCGAAAAACTGTTTTTT.

The chain is built from TRBV3-1 and TRBJ2-3; possibly TRBD2 for D (5 bases). CDR3 length: 15 amino acids. V was trimmed by 1 base and J by 3 bases, leaving 11 bases between them. The germline V gene encodes CDR1 LGHDT and CDR2 YNNKEL (reference sequence). The DNA for the CDR3 is TGTGCCAGCAGCCAAGGCCGGGAAGGTACAGATACGCAGTATTTT. It is translated as CASSQGREGTDTQYF.

A few counts support this clonotype. The rearrangement links TRBV6-5 to TRBJ2-5, with 8 bases aligning to TRBD1. Germline trimming cut 7 bases from V and 4 bases from J; bases unmatched to any gene: 8. Germline assignment: CDR1 MNHEY and CDR2 SVGAGI. This CDR3 has 14 residues. The CDR3 here is CASTPPGGAETQYF. The DNA of the CDR3 is TGTGCCAGCACTCCCCCAGGGGGCGCAGAGACCCAGTACTTC.

The CDR3 DNA reads TGTGCCAGCAGTGCGGGGCTGCAGTACCAAGAGACCCAGTACTTC. Its translation is CASSAGLQYQETQYF. The chain links TRBV12-3 or TRBV12-4 to TRBJ2-5; tentative D call: TRBD2 (6 bases). The germline V and J ends were trimmed by 5 bases and 0 bases, with 13 bases remaining between them. The length of the CDR3 is 15 residues.

The chain recombines TRBV3-1 with TRBJ2-4; 7 bases match TRBD1. Per germline, CDR1 LGHDT and CDR2 YNNKEL (reference sequence). This CDR3 is 18 amino acids long. Germline trimming cut 1 base from V and 1 base from J; bases unmatched to any gene: 10. CDR3 DNA sequence: TGTGCCAGCAGCCAAGTAATAGGGCAGGGGGTGGCCAAAAACATTCAGTACTTC. Its translation is CASSQVIGQGVAKNIQYF.

This clonotype was seen a few times. The V call is TRBV2, the J call TRBJ1-3; maybe TRBD1 (5 bases). CDR1 is SNHLY and CDR2 is FYNNEI in the germline V gene. CDR3 length: 12 amino acids. Trimming removed 4 bases at V and 8 bases at J, with 9 bases between. This CDR3 reads CASSVGGHTIYF. As DNA, the CDR3 is TGTGCCAGCAGTGTCGGGGGACACACCATATATTTT. The variable domain in full, with the rest retrieved from reference TRBV2 and TRBJ1-3, is EPEVTQTPSHQVTQMGQEVILRCVPISNHLYFYWYRQILGQKVEFLVSFYNNEISEKSEIFDDQFSVERPDGSNFTLKIRSTKLEDSAMYFCASSVGGHTIYFGEGSWLTVV.

V is TRBV7-2 and J is TRBJ1-2, with 7 bases that match TRBD1. The length of the CDR3 is 14 residues. Per the germline V gene, CDR1 is SGHTA and CDR2 is FQGNSA. The trim removed 4 bases at V and 4 bases at J, leaving 6 bases unmatched. CDR3 nucleotide sequence: TGTGCCAGCAGCTCTGGACAGGCCTTCTATGGCTACACCTTC. This codes for CASSSGQAFYGYTF.

The CDR3 loop reads CASSSGTGSSGYTF. The CDR3 DNA follows: TGTGCCAGCAGTTCCGGGACAGGGTCTTCTGGCTACACCTTC. V is TRBV6-4 and J is TRBJ1-2; 9 nucleotides agree with TRBD1. The CDR3 totals 14 residues. V shed 5 bases, J shed 7 bases, and the junction held 8 bases outside the gene matches. Germline CDR1 is MRHNA and CDR2 is SNTAGT.

The chain employs TRBV14 and TRBJ2-5; D call uncertain. V dropped 2 bases and J dropped 1 base, with 11 bases sitting between them. Germline V gives CDR1 SGHDN, CDR2 FVKESK. This CDR3 is built from 15 residues. The CDR3 DNA reads as TGTGCCAGCAGCCAAAAATTTGACTTCCAAGAGACCCAGTACTTC. This encodes CASSQKFDFQETQYF.

The gene calls are TRBV12-3 or TRBV12-4 and TRBJ1-2, with a weak D call TRBD1 (6 bases). The CDR3 has 15 residues. The V gene lost 7 bases and the J gene lost 5 bases, with 20 bases spanning the gap. CDR3 coding DNA: TGTGCCAGCACCCTATTTCAGAGGGGGGGTTATGGCTACACCTTC. Its protein is CASTLFQRGGYGYTF.

The V and J genes are TRBV6-1 and TRBJ2-7, with TRBD1 matching over 9 bases. The J call may be mistaken, given a closer DNA end match to TRBJ2-1. The CDR3 totals 14 residues. The germline gives CDR1 MNHNS, CDR2 SASEGT. The CDR3 DNA is TGTGCCAGCAGTGACGTGACAGGGGGAAATGAGCAGTTCTTC. This translates into CASSDVTGGNEQFF.

The V and J genes are TRBV12-3 or TRBV12-4 and TRBJ2-7; D perhaps matches TRBD2 (5 bases). Deletions cut 3 bases from V and 7 bases from J, with 10 bases between. This CDR3 has 12 amino acids. The CDR3 DNA reads as TGTGCCAGCAGTTTTAAGAGGGTTGAGCAGTACTTC. Translating gives CASSFKRVEQYF.

This clonotype occurred a few times. The V and J genes are TRBV20-1 and TRBJ2-2; possible D gene TRBD1, 6 bases. Between the trimmed V and J ends, which lost 0 bases and 5 bases, there was a span of 10 bases. Germline assignment: CDR1 DFQATT and CDR2 SNEGSKA (reference sequence). This CDR3 region has 14 residues. The DNA of the CDR3 is TGCAGTGCTAGAGATGTCAGGGGTACCGGGGAGCTGTTTTTT. This codes for CSARDVRGTGELFF.

This clonotype was observed at least ten times. The chain recombines TRBV4-1 with TRBJ1-4; TRBD1 matches 10 bases. This CDR3 contains 19 residues. CDR1 MGHRA and CDR2 YSYEKL come from the germline V gene. The V segment lost 0 bases and the J segment 8 bases; nucleotides outside the gene matches: 15. CDR3 loop: CASSQEKGQGTLAAEKLFF. CDR3 in DNA: TGCGCCAGCAGCCAAGAAAAGGGACAGGGGACCTTGGCAGCCGAAAAACTGTTTTTT.